These T cell receptor beta chains were read from a single sample in a study of Graves' ophthalmopathy and Graves' hyperthyroidism. TCRdb ran MiXCR on the multiplex PCR reads and lists one entry per CDR3 protein. The sample holds around 170,000 distinct CDR3 sequences, around two fifths seen once. What was sequenced was peripheral blood. Receptor source: a woman between 35 and 50 years old with Graves' ophthalmopathy. Each CDR3 is given without its conserved first and last residue. Clone size, where shown, is once, few, many, or a class for clones that have expanded.

j_gene | abundance | v_gene | CDR3aa
TRBJ1-2 | - | TRBV20-1 | SARAQSAYGYT
TRBJ1-1 | - | TRBV4-1 | ASSPRRVPTEAF
TRBJ2-5 | many | TRBV28 | ASNGQETQY
TRBJ2-7 | many | TRBV19 | ASRRGTGDYEQY
TRBJ1-2 | many | TRBV25-1 | ASSDPGGGNYGYT
TRBJ1-1 | - | TRBV20-1 | SAPNRESEAF
TRBJ2-7 | many | TRBV27 | ASSPRTGMNEQY
TRBJ2-7 | few | TRBV12-3/TRBV12-4 | ASSITVYEQY
TRBJ2-5 | - | TRBV29-1 | SGRDTLRETQY
TRBJ1-1 | many | TRBV3-1 | ASSQPTVGTEAF
TRBJ1-1 | - | TRBV29-1 | SVDQQRNTEAF
TRBJ1-1 | many | TRBV3-1 | ASSHDSEAF
TRBJ2-5 | many | TRBV3-1 | ASSQRHDRVGETQY
TRBJ2-7 | - | TRBV11-3 | ASSLGSGDEQY
TRBJ2-5 | many | TRBV7-2 | ASSPAQGSGETQY
TRBJ2-2 | many | TRBV11-3 | ASSLPGAGELF
TRBJ1-2 | many | TRBV5-1 | ASSLEEPNYGYT
TRBJ1-1 | - | TRBV7-8 | ASSYPQGSTEAF
TRBJ1-1 | - | TRBV12-3/TRBV12-4 | ASSRTGVAF
TRBJ2-7 | many | TRBV5-1 | ASSLGVHEQY
TRBJ1-6 | many | TRBV2 | ASSEDVRALRTLH
TRBJ1-1 | - | TRBV28 | ASSLGDRGWGTEAF
TRBJ2-5 | - | TRBV11-2 | ASSLYPLAGGETQY
TRBJ2-5 | many | TRBV7-2 | ASSFTGTGVGTQY
TRBJ2-5 | many | TRBV10-3 | AISESWETQY
TRBJ2-7 | - | TRBV27 | ASSLTKADEQY
TRBJ1-5 | many | TRBV6-2/TRBV6-3 | ASSSHRGLGQPQH
TRBJ1-3 | - | TRBV28 | ASQDRDREENTIY
TRBJ2-7 | - | TRBV10-3 | ATGRGGAFSHEQY